A single sample gave rise to the 5 T cell receptor beta chains below, sequenced in a study of blood T cell repertoires in COVID-19 (dated by TCRdb to 2020 to 2021). The method behind the library was the immunoSEQ multiplex PCR assay. TCRdb mirrors the immuneACCESS table, restricted to in-frame sequences. Some clones are absent from its copies; in checked studies, under half trace to an unresolved V gene, and the reason for the others is unknown. The sample yields about 130,000 clones; around 89% were counted once. The ten largest account for about 17% of the sample. The specimen was peripheral blood. These receptors all stem from a man aged 45-60 years with active or convalescent COVID-19.

V is TRBV5-4 and J is TRBJ2-3; 8 bases line up with TRBD1. The CDR3 runs to 15 residues. Trimming removed 3 bases from V and 0 bases from J; junction bases left unmatched: 3. The germline V gene has CDR1 SGHNT and CDR2 YYREEE (reference sequence). The CDR3, as DNA: TGTGCCAGCAGCTATAGGGACAGGAGCACAGATACGCAGTATTTT. Translation: CASSYRDRSTDTQYF.

The rearrangement joins TRBV6-4 to TRBJ2-2; 11 nucleotides agree with TRBD1. Trimming took 6 bases from V and 7 from J; bases not matched to a gene: 4. This CDR3 comprises 14 residues. Germline V gives CDR1 MRHNA, CDR2 SNTAGT. Here the CDR3 DNA reads TGTGCCAGCAGAGGACAGGGGGCGAGCGGGGAGCTGTTTTTT. This sequence encodes CASRGQGASGELFF.

This clone was recorded a few times. The J gene is TRBJ2-2, the V gene TRBV7-6, with a tentative D call TRBD2 (5 bases). This CDR3 is 16 amino acids long. Germline V CDR1 and CDR2: SGHVS, FNYEAQ. Trimming took 0 bases from V and 4 from J, leaving 12 bases between them. CDR3 sequence reads: CASSLAGDQVTGELFF. The DNA for the CDR3 is TGTGCCAGCAGCTTAGCGGGAGACCAGGTCACCGGGGAGCTGTTTTTT.

This clone occurred a few times. The CDR3, as DNA: TGTGCCAGTAGTATACAACTAGCGCACCAAGAGACCCAGTACTTC. Protein sequence: CASSIQLAHQETQYF. The chain employs TRBV19 and TRBJ2-5, with 7 nucleotides matching TRBD2. CDR1 and CDR2 (germline): LNHDA, SQIVND (reference sequence). The CDR3 loop spans 15 amino acids. J was trimmed by 0 bases and V by 2 bases; bases with no gene match: 3.

The chain recombines TRBV19 with TRBJ2-7; TRBD2 matches at 12 bases. The CDR3 totals 15 residues. V lost 6 bases and J lost 4; bases outside the gene matches: 7. Germline V CDR1 and CDR2: LNHDA, SQIVND (reference sequence). CDR3 protein: CASSLTSGSNYEQYF. DNA of the CDR3: TGTGCCAGTAGCTTGACTAGCGGGAGTAATTACGAGCAGTACTTC.